This TCR beta chain was retrieved from a study of tumor and adjacent non-tumor tissue in lung cancer listed by TCRdb under 2018. For the study in its entirety: The cohort included approximately 13 adenocarcinoma, a couple of squamous cell carcinoma and 1 small cell lung cancer patients. Bulk TCRbeta repertoires were compared between lung tumor tissue and matched distant non-tumor lung tissue obtained from more than 12 lung cancer patients. Among the 15 or so patients, ages ranged from roughly 30 to 85 years, about 10 were men and 5 were women, and disease was TNM stage I to III. TCRbeta CDR3 sequencing was performed on more than 25 paired specimens, with one tumor sample and one normal lung sample collected per patient. In total, sequencing yielded 125,075,908 productive TCRbeta reads, which works out to an average of approximately 4.2 million reads per sample. Study-wide conclusions, independent of this receptor: In normal lung, the top 100 clones accounted for a significantly larger cumulative share of the repertoire than in tumor tissue. TCR diversity was significantly higher in younger patients, and greater tumor TCR diversity was associated with shorter overall survival and shorter disease-free survival. Because peripheral blood was not sequenced, blood TCRbeta repertoires in the lung cancer patients of the study were not examined. TCR diversity (inverse Simpson) was significantly higher in tumor than in normal lung tissue (about 400 vs 180, P = 0.0075, Mann-Whitney U test). Neither the sequencing platform nor unique molecular identifiers are mentioned in the methods. Only around 14 patients were in the cohort, and the authors stated that larger samples and more detailed clinical data are needed.

RNA was extracted from bulk unsorted tissue and checked for quality with a NanoDrop ND-1000 and an Agilent 2100. All donors had newly diagnosed lung cancer, had not received prior chemotherapy, and were admitted for thoracic surgery in China between August and November 2014. The study excluded patients who had received radiotherapy or chemotherapy before or who had another cancer at the same time. Surgical tissue pieces of about 1-2.1 cm3 were preserved in RNAlater solution and stored at -80 °C until use. This clonotype was recorded at least ten times. Which antigen it targets is not known. No base qualities exist here, and no much larger clone lies one base off it. The method behind the library was multiplex PCR. Instrument used: Illumina HiSeq 2500. TCRbeta libraries were constructed through three rounds of nested PCR with primers (Table S4) according to protocols modified from ARM-PCR. PCR products of 200-500 bp were gel-excised and purified with the QIAquick gel extraction kit before sequencing. The study's own analysis went as follows. Trimmomatic was used to clean the reads, FLASH merged the cleaned reads into complete CDR3 sequences, and MiTCR assigned the sequences to V(D)J germline segments. Clonal diversity was calculated as the inverse Simpson's index using VDJtools. In-frame sequences without a premature stop codon were defined as productive reads. TCRdb reran the public reads through fastp at Q25 and MiXCR, keeping productive beta chains. Rows with one shared CDR3 protein collapse into an entry with the most common genes and DNA. The V and J calls were not made by the authors but by TCRdb's processing. Present in this sample are 100,000 to 150,000 distinct CDR3 sequences, roughly 64% of which were seen just once. The ten top clones hold 13% of the sample.

Trimming takes 0 bases from V and 3 bases from J, and the germline ends sit 12 bases apart. From the cysteine through the phenylalanine, the CDR3 covers 15 amino acids. Here the CDR3 DNA is all that survives: 45 bases in frame from base 1. CDR1 and CDR2 are drawn from the germline V gene (reference sequence): DFQATT, SNEGSKA. The V and J segments used are TRBV20-1 and TRBJ1-5, with the D gene not confidently named. The sequence was collected from a man aged 30 to 39 with non-small cell lung cancer. The sample consisted of lung tumor tissue. The CDR3 sequence is CSARDPLGSNQPQHF. The bases are TGCAGTGCTAGAGACCCGCTCGGATCCAATCAGCCCCAGCATTTT.